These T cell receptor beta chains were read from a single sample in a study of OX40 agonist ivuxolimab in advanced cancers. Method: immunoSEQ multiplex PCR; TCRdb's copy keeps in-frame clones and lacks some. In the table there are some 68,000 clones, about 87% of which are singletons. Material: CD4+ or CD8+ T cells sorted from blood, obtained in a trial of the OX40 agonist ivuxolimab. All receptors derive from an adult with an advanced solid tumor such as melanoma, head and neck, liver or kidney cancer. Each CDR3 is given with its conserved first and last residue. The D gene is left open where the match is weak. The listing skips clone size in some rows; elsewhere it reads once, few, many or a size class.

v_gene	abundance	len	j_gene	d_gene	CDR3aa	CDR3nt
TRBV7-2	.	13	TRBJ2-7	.	CASSLSQSYEQYF	TGTGCCAGCAGCTTAAGCCAGTCCTACGAGCAGTACTTC
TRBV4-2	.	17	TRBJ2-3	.	CASSQGGDKGDLRPQYF	TGTGCCAGCAGCCAAGGTGGGGATAAGGGGGATCTGAGGCCGCAGTATTTT
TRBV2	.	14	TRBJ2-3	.	CASSRRAATDTQYF	TGTGCCAGCAGTCGACGAGCGGCCACAGATACGCAGTATTTT
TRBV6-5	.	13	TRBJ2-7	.	CASSYLAKNEQYF	TGTGCCAGCAGTTACTTAGCGAAAAACGAGCAGTACTTC
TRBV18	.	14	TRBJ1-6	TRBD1	CASSAGTGGRALHF	TGTGCCAGCTCCGCCGGGACAGGGGGACGGGCCCTCCACTTT
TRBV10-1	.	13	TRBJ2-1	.	CASSESFSSEQFF	TGCGCCAGCAGTGAGTCGTTTTCTTCAGAGCAGTTCTTC
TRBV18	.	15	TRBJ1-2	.	CASSPGLRVQSEHTF	TGTGCCAGCTCACCAGGCCTCCGGGTACAGTCGGAACACACCTTC
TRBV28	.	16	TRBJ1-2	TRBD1	CASSSGGAEVNYGYTF	TGTGCCAGCAGTTCAGGGGGCGCGGAGGTTAACTATGGCTACACCTTC
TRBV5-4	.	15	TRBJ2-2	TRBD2	CASRGGGIGSGELFF	TGTGCCAGCCGCGGGGGGGGGATCGGCTCCGGGGAGCTGTTTTTT
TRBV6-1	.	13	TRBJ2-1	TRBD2	CATERGPYNEQFF	TGTGCCACCGAGCGGGGGCCCTACAATGAGCAGTTCTTC
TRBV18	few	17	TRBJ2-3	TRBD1	CASSPNPTGGGADTQYF	TGTGCCAGCTCACCTAACCCTACAGGGGGCGGCGCAGATACGCAGTATTTT
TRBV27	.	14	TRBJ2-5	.	CASRLSWSGETQYF	TGTGCCAGCAGACTTAGCTGGTCAGGGGAGACCCAGTACTTC
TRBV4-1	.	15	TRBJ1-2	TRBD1	CASSQTGGTNYGYTF	TGCGCCAGCAGCCAAACAGGGGGAACTAACTATGGCTACACCTTC
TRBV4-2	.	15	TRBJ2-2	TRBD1	CASSQTGQPGGELFF	TGTGCCAGCAGCCAAACGGGACAGCCGGGCGGGGAGCTGTTTTTT
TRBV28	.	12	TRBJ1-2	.	CASSWGDYGYTF	TGTGCCAGCAGTTGGGGAGACTATGGCTACACCTTC
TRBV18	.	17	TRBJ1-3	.	CASSPQDTTYSGNTIYF	TGTGCCAGCTCACCCCAGGACACTACCTACTCTGGAAACACCATATATTTT
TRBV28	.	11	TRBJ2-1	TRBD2	CASSLGLAEFF	TGTGCCAGCAGTTTAGGACTAGCGGAGTTCTTC
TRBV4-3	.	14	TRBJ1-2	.	CASSQVSLVGGYTF	TGCGCCAGCAGCCAAGTGTCCCTGGTGGGGGGCTACACCTTC
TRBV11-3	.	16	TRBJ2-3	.	CASSFNWEAATDTQYF	TGTGCCAGCAGCTTTAATTGGGAGGCGGCCACAGATACGCAGTATTTT
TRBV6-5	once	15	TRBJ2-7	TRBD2	CASSPGLAGLYEQYF	TGTGCCAGCAGCCCGGGACTAGCGGGTCTCTACGAGCAGTACTTC
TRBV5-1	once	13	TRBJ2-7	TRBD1	CASSWTGSPEQYF	TGCGCCAGCAGCTGGACAGGGTCCCCCGAGCAGTACTTC
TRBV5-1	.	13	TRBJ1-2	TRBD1	CASSQGQAYGYTF	TGCGCCAGCAGCCAAGGACAGGCCTATGGCTACACCTTC
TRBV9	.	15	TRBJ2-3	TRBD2	CASRGTGGLGDTQYF	TGTGCCAGCAGGGGCACGGGGGGGCTAGGAGATACGCAGTATTTT
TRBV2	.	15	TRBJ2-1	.	CARGGVTSFHNEQFF	TGTGCCAGAGGGGGGGTTACTAGCTTCCACAATGAGCAGTTCTTC
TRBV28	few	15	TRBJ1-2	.	CASSFGGATNYGYTF	TGTGCCAGCAGTTTTGGGGGGGCCACTAACTATGGCTACACCTTC
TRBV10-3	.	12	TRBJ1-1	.	CAISEWNTEAFF	TGTGCCATCAGTGAATGGAACACTGAAGCTTTCTTT
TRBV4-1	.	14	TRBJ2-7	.	CASSQEDRGYEQYF	TGCGCCAGCAGCCAAGAGGATCGGGGCTACGAGCAGTACTTC
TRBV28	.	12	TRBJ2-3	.	CASSIVPGAQYF	TGTGCCAGCAGCATTGTTCCCGGGGCGCAGTATTTT
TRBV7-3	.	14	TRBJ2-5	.	CASSLGGGQETQYF	TGTGCCAGCAGCTTAGGGGGAGGCCAAGAGACCCAGTACTTC
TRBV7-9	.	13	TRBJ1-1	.	CASTKGGGTEAFF	TGTGCCAGCACCAAAGGGGGAGGCACTGAAGCTTTCTTT
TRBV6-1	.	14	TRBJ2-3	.	CASSGSGTSYTQYF	TGTGCCAGCAGTGGCTCCGGGACTTCTTATACGCAGTATTTT
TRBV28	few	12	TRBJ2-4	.	CASREAKNIQYF	TGTGCCAGCAGAGAGGCCAAAAACATTCAGTACTTC
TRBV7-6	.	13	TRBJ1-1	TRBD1	CASSITGGTEAFF	TGTGCCAGCAGCATCACAGGGGGCACTGAAGCTTTCTTT
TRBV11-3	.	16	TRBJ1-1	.	CASSLEGGGVNTEAFF	TGTGCCAGCAGCTTAGAAGGCGGAGGGGTGAACACTGAAGCTTTCTTT
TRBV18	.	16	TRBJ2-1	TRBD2	CASSYPSGGGYNEQFF	TGTGCCAGCTCATACCCTAGCGGGGGCGGCTACAATGAGCAGTTCTTC
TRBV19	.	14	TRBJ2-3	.	CASSIDRASDTQYF	TGTGCCAGTAGTATAGATCGAGCCTCAGATACGCAGTATTTT
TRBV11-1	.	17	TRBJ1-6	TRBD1	CASSFLRGAPGDSPLHF	TGTGCCAGCAGCTTCCTCAGGGGGGCCCCGGGGGATTCACCCCTCCACTTT
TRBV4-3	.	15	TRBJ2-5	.	CASSRSRGASETQYF	TGCGCCAGCAGCCGTAGCAGGGGGGCATCAGAGACCCAGTACTTC
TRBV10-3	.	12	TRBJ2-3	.	CAIRDNTDTQYF	TGTGCCATCAGGGACAACACAGATACGCAGTATTTT
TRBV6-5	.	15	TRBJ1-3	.	CASSIGPMTGNTIYF	TGTGCCAGCAGTATCGGGCCTATGACAGGAAACACCATATATTTT
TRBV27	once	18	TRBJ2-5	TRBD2	CASSLNPLGSGASETQYF	TGTGCCAGCAGTTTAAACCCCTTGGGTAGCGGGGCTTCTGAGACCCAGTACTTC
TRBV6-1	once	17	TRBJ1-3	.	CASSALATRSSGNTIYF	TGTGCCAGCAGTGCCCTAGCGACTCGGAGCTCTGGAAACACCATATATTTT
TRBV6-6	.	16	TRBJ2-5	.	CASSPPRSGVQETQYF	TGTGCCAGCAGTCCCCCCCGGTCAGGAGTCCAAGAGACCCAGTACTTC
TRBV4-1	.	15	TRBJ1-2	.	CASSQGLQANYGYTF	TGCGCCAGCAGCCAAGGACTACAGGCTAACTATGGCTACACCTTC
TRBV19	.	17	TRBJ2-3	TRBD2	CASSLGATGGPRDTQYF	TGTGCCAGTAGCCTCGGGGCGACGGGAGGGCCCAGAGATACGCAGTATTTT
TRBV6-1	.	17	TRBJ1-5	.	CASSEDGWARSNQPQHF	TGTGCCAGCAGTGAAGATGGCTGGGCCAGAAGCAATCAGCCCCAGCATTTT
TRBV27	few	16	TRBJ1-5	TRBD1	CASSRQGGVSNQPQHF	TGTGCCAGCAGTAGACAGGGAGGGGTGAGCAATCAGCCCCAGCATTTT
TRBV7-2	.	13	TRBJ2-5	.	CASSLNQAGQAYF	TGTGCCAGCAGCTTAAACCAAGCGGGACAGGCGTACTTC
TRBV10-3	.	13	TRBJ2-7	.	CAIKRGPLYEQYF	TGTGCCATCAAGAGGGGCCCCCTCTACGAGCAGTACTTC
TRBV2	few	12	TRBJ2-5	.	CASTLYQETQYF	TGTGCCAGCACGTTGTACCAAGAGACCCAGTACTTC
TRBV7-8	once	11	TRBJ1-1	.	CASWSGTEAFF	TGTGCCAGTTGGTCAGGTACTGAAGCTTTCTTT
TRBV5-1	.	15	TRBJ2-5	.	CASSPGGTPPETQYF	TGCGCCAGCAGCCCGGGCGGGACTCCCCCTGAGACCCAGTACTTC
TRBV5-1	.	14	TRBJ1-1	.	CASSWDGVRTEAFF	TGCGCCAGCAGCTGGGATGGGGTTCGGACTGAAGCTTTCTTT
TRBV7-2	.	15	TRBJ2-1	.	CASSLAGGPHNEQFF	TGTGCCAGCAGCTTAGCGGGGGGGCCCCACAATGAGCAGTTCTTC
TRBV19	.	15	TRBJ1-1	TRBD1	CASSMWGQEWAEAFF	TGTGCCAGTAGTATGTGGGGACAGGAATGGGCTGAAGCTTTCTTT
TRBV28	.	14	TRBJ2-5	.	CASRHLASLETQYF	TGTGCCAGCCGTCACTTAGCGAGCCTAGAGACCCAGTACTTC
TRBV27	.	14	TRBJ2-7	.	CASSRGDFFYEQYF	TGTGCCAGCAGTAGGGGGGACTTCTTCTACGAGCAGTACTTC
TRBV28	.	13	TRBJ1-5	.	CASLTTGVQPQHF	TGTGCCAGTCTTACTACAGGTGTTCAGCCCCAGCATTTT